Sequencing of this TCR beta chain was carried out in a study of tumor and adjacent non-tumor tissue in lung cancer. About the study: Aged about 30 to 76 years, patients included more than nine men and about five women with stage I to III disease. Each sample yielded 4 million to 4.5 million productive TCRbeta reads on average. Study-wide results and caveats: Normal lung showed higher cumulative top 100 clone frequency than tumor. Higher tumor TCR diversity was associated with shorter survival.

This sample's RNA came from whole unsorted tissue. More than 3 cm separated this lung sample from the edge of the tumor. Concerning this clonotype itself: The target antigen is unknown. A much bigger clone sits one base away, suggesting this may be a read error.

The CDR3 contains 14 residues. The V end lost 4 bases, the J end lost 2 bases, and 15 bases lay between the germline ends. From germline, CDR1 is DFQATT and CDR2 SNEGSKA (reference sequence). A modified ARM-PCR protocol with three rounds of nested PCR amplified TCRbeta. TCRdb recomputed calls from the multiplex PCR reads with MiXCR, one row per CDR3 protein. The table includes around 75,000 distinct CDR3 sequences, 55% to 70% detected once. Sequenced sample: distant non-tumor lung tissue. The clonotype originates from a woman between 50 and 59 years old with non-small cell lung cancer. This chain joins TRBV20-1 and TRBJ2-7, with a weak D call TRBD1 (5 bases). In nucleotides, the CDR3 is TGCAGTGCTACCTCCCTGGGCAGGGCCTACGAGCAGTACTTC. Protein sequence: CSATSLGRAYEQYF.